This TCR beta chain was identified during a study of graft-versus-host responses after intestinal transplantation. The wider study: Every recipient underwent anti-thymocyte globulin induction, then tacrolimus and steroids for 2 to 3 years.

The repertoire was sequenced with immunoSEQ multiplex PCR; TCRdb's copy has only in-frame clones and lacks some. The table lists some 8,000 clones, 85% to 95% of them singletons. V was clipped by 0 bases and J by 5 bases, with 16 bases between them. Looked up from germline, CDR1 is SEHNR and CDR2 is FQNEAQ (reference sequence). The CDR3 has 16 amino acids. With regard to this clone: The target antigen is unknown.

Study-wide findings and caveats: Among circulating GvH clones, peak levels were associated with early post-transplant declines in HvG clones.

Source: PBMCs, taken around 30 days after intestinal transplant. The sequence was obtained from a human patient who received an intestinal transplant, so some T cells may come from the graft donor. V and J are TRBV7-9 and TRBJ1-2; TRBD1 is a possible D gene (6 bases). CDR3 bases: TGTGCCAGCAGCTTAGCGTGGGGGACATTTCAGTATGGCTACACCTTC. Its translation is CASSLAWGTFQYGYTF. The full variable domain, in which reference TRBV7-9 and TRBJ1-2 provide the parts outside the CDR3, is DTGVSQNPRHKITKRGQNVTFRCDPISEHNRLYWYRQTLGQGPEFLTYFQNEAQLEKSRLLSDRFSAERPKGSFSTLEIQRTEQGDSAMYLCASSLAWGTFQYGYTFGSGTRLTVV.